This paragraph reports one T cell receptor (beta chain). No antigen is known for it. TCRdb analysed the 5' RACE reads with MiXCR anew, one entry per CDR3 protein. Of about 320,000 distinct CDR3 sequences in the sample, approximately 12% were seen once. The record originates from a study of T cells after yellow fever vaccination. Study overall: SMART-Seq v4 Ultra Low Input prepared the low-cell-number fractions.

Per the germline V gene, CDR1 is LNHNV and CDR2 is YYDKDF (reference sequence). The CDR3 extends over 17 amino acids. V shed 3 bases and J 4 bases; nucleotides not matched to a gene: 10. Whole-study findings and limits: Compared with primary, the secondary response was weaker and peaked at day 5, not 15. The study re-detected most primary-vaccination clones after the booster (96% CD4, roughly 85% CD8).

This material consisted of CD4+ T cells sorted from PBMCs, taken 15 days after the yellow fever booster vaccination. This TCR was sampled from a young man who received the YFV17D yellow fever vaccine. The chain is built from TRBV15 and TRBJ2-3; 10 bases agree with TRBD2. CDR3 DNA sequence: TGTGCCACCAGCAGGGGGGAACTAGCGGGGAGGTCAGATACGCAGTATTTT. It yields the protein CATSRGELAGRSDTQYF.